This T cell receptor beta chain came from a study of blood T cell repertoires in COVID-19. Study information: The origin of the acute and convalescent COVID-19 samples was the United States, Italy and Spain. The analysed material was cDNA or gDNA that came from T cells, B-cell-depleted T cells, or PBMCs.

V was shortened by 6 bases and J by 3 bases, with 15 bases between the two germline ends. This CDR3 is built from 14 residues. CDR1 and CDR2 from the germline V gene are MNHEY and SMNVEV (reference sequence). Per the study methods: Estimates of nucleated cell counts were drawn from the amplification of reference gene primers. Sequencing used immunoSEQ multiplex PCR; TCRdb keeps in-frame clones, though not all of them. Clone size and V and J calls were adopted from that table, with D and trimming inferred from the DNA. Among around 190,000 clones listed, about 82% were seen once. In this sample, this clone turned up a few times.

The source is a man between 65 and 80 years old with active or convalescent COVID-19. The chain uses TRBV27 and TRBJ2-7; D not resolved. The material sequenced was peripheral blood. The CDR3 loop is CASSSRGRGYEQYF. The DNA for the CDR3 is TGTGCCAGCAGCTCTCGAGGAAGAGGCTACGAGCAGTACTTC.